The rows below give T cell receptor beta chains drawn from one sample of a study of molecular identifiers for immune sequencing clone quantification. TCRdb re-analysed the PCR reads in MiXCR, keeping a single row per CDR3 protein. The sample carries about 510,000 distinct CDR3 sequences, about a fifth recorded once. Specimen: naive CD8+ T cells from blood, with Jurkat cell RNA spiked in. These TCRs come from a human donor in good health. Some libraries in this study had Jurkat cell RNA spiked in. Each CDR3 is given with its conserved first and last residue. A D gene is named only where the DNA matches it firmly. Clone size appears in some rows only: once, few, many, or a class for an expanded clone.

D gene	CDR3 length	J gene	clone size	V gene	CDR3 protein	CDR3 DNA
.	14	TRBJ2-1	.	TRBV24-1	CATSGPWGSNEQFF	TGTGCCACCAGTGGTCCTTGGGGGAGCAATGAGCAGTTCTTC
TRBD2	15	TRBJ2-5	.	TRBV4-3	CASSHGSGVQETQYF	TGCGCCAGCAGCCATGGTAGCGGGGTACAAGAGACCCAGTACTTC
TRBD1	14	TRBJ1-1	.	TRBV27	CASRVGTGGFEAFF	TGTGCCAGCAGGGTGGGGACAGGGGGCTTTGAAGCTTTCTTT
.	15	TRBJ2-5	many	TRBV29-1	CSAEDTAYTQETQYF	TGCAGCGCCGAAGACACAGCTTACACTCAAGAGACCCAGTACTTC
.	18	TRBJ1-2	.	TRBV3-1	CASSQNSRDSDSNYGYTF	TGTGCCAGCAGCCAAAATAGCCGGGACTCAGATTCCAACTATGGCTACACCTTC
TRBD1	14	TRBJ2-7	.	TRBV6-1	CASNDRGYAYEQYF	TGTGCCAGCAACGACAGGGGATACGCCTACGAGCAGTACTTC
.	16	TRBJ2-2	.	TRBV9	CASSVAGTHNTGELFF	TGTGCCAGCAGCGTAGCCGGGACACACAACACCGGGGAGCTGTTTTTT
.	14	TRBJ2-3	.	TRBV20-1	CSANGEVPSDTQYF	TGCAGTGCTAACGGAGAGGTCCCCTCAGATACGCAGTATTTT
.	14	TRBJ2-2	once	TRBV9	CASSKGTGTGELLF	TGTGCCAGCAGCAAGGGAACCGGTACCGGGGAGCTGCTTTTT
.	14	TRBJ1-1	many	TRBV13	CASSLESGNTEAFF	TGTGCCAGCAGCTTAGAATCAGGGAACACTGAAGCTTTCTTT
.	14	TRBJ1-1	many	TRBV5-4	CASSFPENNTEAFF	TGTGCCAGCAGCTTCCCAGAGAATAACACTGAAGCTTTCTTT
TRBD1	15	TRBJ2-3	few	TRBV5-6	CASSLVQGVADTQYF	TGTGCCAGCAGCTTGGTCCAGGGGGTAGCAGATACGCAGTATTTT
.	16	TRBJ2-7	few	TRBV7-9	CASSLDGAHYYYEQYF	TGTGCCAGCAGCTTAGACGGGGCTCACTACTACTACGAGCAGTACTTC
.	14	TRBJ1-3	.	TRBV6-1	CASLTWTKGDTIYF	TGTGCCAGCTTGACTTGGACCAAAGGGGACACCATATATTTT
.	15	TRBJ2-7	.	TRBV30	CAWSPGPAPSYEQYF	TGTGCCTGGAGTCCCGGGCCAGCCCCTTCCTACGAGCAGTACTTC
.	19	TRBJ2-2	few	TRBV4-1	CASSQEILTGRFNTGELFF	TGCGCCAGCAGCCAAGAAATCCTGACCGGCAGGTTTAACACCGGGGAGCTGTTTTTT
TRBD1	14	TRBJ2-7	.	TRBV6-2/TRBV6-3	CASSYNGRGYEQYF	TGTGCCAGCAGTTACAACGGCAGGGGGTACGAGCAGTACTTC
TRBD1	15	TRBJ2-5	few	TRBV7-9	CASSFRQGTRETQYF	TGTGCCAGCAGCTTTCGACAGGGAACCCGAGAGACCCAGTACTTC
TRBD1	14	TRBJ1-5	many	TRBV4-3	CASSQTGGSQPQHF	TGCGCCAGCAGCCAAACAGGGGGTAGCCAGCCCCAGCATTTT
.	14	TRBJ1-1	many	TRBV27	CASIGYSQNTEAFF	TGTGCCAGCATCGGTTACTCTCAGAACACTGAAGCTTTCTTT
.	13	TRBJ2-1	.	TRBV27	CASSLSWGDEQFF	TGTGCCAGCAGTTTATCGTGGGGCGATGAGCAGTTCTTC
.	13	TRBJ2-5	.	TRBV11-2	CASSSTWSETQYF	TGTGCCAGCAGCAGCACGTGGTCGGAGACCCAGTACTTC
TRBD1	17	TRBJ2-3	few	TRBV15	CATSSIPGQGATDTQYF	TGTGCCACCAGCAGCATCCCGGGACAGGGGGCAACAGATACGCAGTATTTT
TRBD1	14	TRBJ2-2	few	TRBV19	CASKGTANTGELFF	TGTGCCAGTAAGGGGACAGCGAACACCGGGGAGCTGTTTTTT
TRBD1	14	TRBJ2-7	.	TRBV19	CASSEGQGVDEQYF	TGTGCCAGTAGTGAAGGACAGGGGGTTGACGAGCAGTACTTC
.	13	TRBJ2-3	many	TRBV7-8	CASSLAPMDTQYF	TGTGCCAGCAGCTTAGCGCCCATGGATACGCAGTATTTT
TRBD2	16	TRBJ2-5	.	TRBV7-8	CASSLVAGGHQETQYF	TGTGCCAGCAGCTTAGTAGCGGGGGGTCATCAAGAGACCCAGTACTTC
.	15	TRBJ2-5	.	TRBV4-3	CASSQDGSGGETQYF	TGCGCCAGCAGCCAAGATGGGTCGGGCGGGGAGACCCAGTACTTC
.	15	TRBJ2-3	.	TRBV3-1	CASSQPGQVVDTQYF	TGTGCCAGCAGCCAACCGGGACAAGTTGTAGATACGCAGTATTTT
.	15	TRBJ2-3	.	TRBV27	CASSLDREPTDTQYF	TGTGCCAGCAGTTTAGATAGGGAACCCACAGATACGCAGTATTTT
TRBD2	15	TRBJ2-7	.	TRBV4-3	CASSPTSGSSYKQYF	TGCGCCAGCAGCCCTACTAGCGGGAGCTCCTACAAGCAGTACTTC
.	12	TRBJ2-2	many	TRBV7-9	CADTLGPGELFF	TGTGCAGATACACTGGGGCCCGGGGAGCTGTTTTTT
.	15	TRBJ2-5	few	TRBV21-1	CASSLPAGGLETQYF	TGTGCCAGCAGCCTCCCAGCGGGAGGGTTAGAGACCCAGTACTTC
.	12	TRBJ2-7	many	TRBV4-1	CASSQVSSEQYF	TGCGCCAGCAGCCAAGTGAGTTCCGAGCAGTACTTC
TRBD1	15	TRBJ1-1	many	TRBV7-9	CASSLEDRGMAEAFF	TGTGCCAGCAGCTTAGAGGACAGGGGGATGGCTGAAGCTTTCTTT
TRBD2	18	TRBJ2-3	.	TRBV12-3/TRBV12-4	CASSLNPPTSGDGDTQYF	TGTGCCAGCAGTTTAAACCCCCCCACTAGCGGGGATGGGGATACGCAGTATTTT
.	14	TRBJ2-7	once	TRBV19	CASSASTGDYEQYF	TGTGCCAGTAGTGCAAGCACGGGGGACTACGAGCAGTACTTC
.	13	TRBJ2-7	few	TRBV30	CAWSMGTSYEQYF	TGTGCCTGGAGTATGGGGACCTCCTACGAGCAGTACTTC
TRBD1	16	TRBJ2-3	few	TRBV27	CASSLTWDRTTDTQYF	TGTGCCAGCAGTTTAACCTGGGACAGGACGACAGATACGCAGTATTTT
.	13	TRBJ2-7	many	TRBV20-1	CSASSPGDYEQYF	TGCAGTGCTAGTTCACCGGGGGACTACGAGCAGTACTTC
.	12	TRBJ1-5	.	TRBV12-3/TRBV12-4	CASRLENQPQHF	TGTGCCAGCAGGCTAGAGAATCAGCCCCAGCATTTT
.	15	TRBJ2-1	many	TRBV6-5	CASSYTRTANNEQFF	TGTGCCAGCAGTTACACGAGGACAGCCAACAATGAGCAGTTCTTC
.	13	TRBJ2-7	.	TRBV7-9	CVSSYRSSYEQYF	TGTGTCAGCAGCTACAGGAGCTCCTACGAGCAGTACTTC
.	15	TRBJ2-7	few	TRBV14	CASSQDREGLEEQYF	TGTGCCAGCAGCCAAGATCGCGAGGGACTTGAAGAGCAGTACTTC
TRBD1	21	TRBJ2-4	many	TRBV28	CASSFVTTGGGEAFSKNIQYF	TGTGCCAGCAGTTTTGTGACGACAGGGGGCGGAGAGGCTTTTTCCAAAAACATTCAGTACTTC
.	13	TRBJ1-5	.	TRBV29-1	CSVGDNSDQPQHF	TGCAGCGTTGGGGACAATAGCGATCAGCCCCAGCATTTC
.	17	TRBJ2-7	.	TRBV7-9	CASQVRGVENQPYEQYF	TGTGCCAGCCAGGTCCGGGGTGTCGAGAACCAACCCTACGAGCAGTACTTC
TRBD1	14	TRBJ2-7	few	TRBV19	CASSIRGLSYEQYF	TGTGCCAGTAGTATAAGGGGGCTCTCCTACGAGCAGTACTTC
.	12	TRBJ2-7	many	TRBV5-4	CASTLGGGEQYF	TGTGCCAGCACCCTGGGAGGGGGAGAGCAGTACTTC